A single sample gave rise to the 21 T cell receptor beta chains below, sequenced in a study of blood T cell repertoires in COVID-19. Sequenced by immunoSEQ multiplex PCR; TCRdb stores in-frame clones only, minus some. The sample has a few hundred thousand clones; over 80% are singletons. Specimen: PBMCs or T cells enriched from blood (not recorded which). These receptor sequences come from a man younger than 45 who had recovered from COVID-19.

This chain links TRBV18 with TRBJ1-4; D is uncertain. The germline CDR1 and CDR2 sequences are KGHSH and LQKENI. The CDR3 sequence is 15 residues long. V dropped 1 base and J dropped 5 bases, with 11 bases sitting between them. CDR3 sequence: CASSPLMEWNEKLFF. Written as DNA, the CDR3 is TGTGCCAGCTCACCACTAATGGAGTGGAATGAAAAACTGTTTTTT.

The chain has TRBV19 and TRBJ1-5; unclear D gene. In germline, CDR1 is LNHDA, CDR2 SQIVND (reference sequence). Deletions cut 4 bases from V and 3 bases from J, with 10 bases between. The CDR3 loop spans 14 amino acids. The DNA for the CDR3 is TGTGCCAGTAGTACGACACAGTCCAATCAGCCCCAGCATTTT. This gives the protein CASSTTQSNQPQHF.

J is TRBJ1-5 and V is TRBV15; 7 bases fit TRBD1. The CDR3 totals 17 residues. Germline CDR1 is LNHNV and CDR2 is YYDKDF (reference sequence). V lost 0 bases, J lost 5 bases, and 10 bases stayed unmatched. Here the CDR3 reads CATSRDSSQGGDQPQHF. The CDR3 DNA is TGTGCCACCAGCAGAGATTCAAGCCAGGGGGGTGATCAGCCCCAGCATTTT.

This clone was seen just once. The rearrangement links TRBV7-9 to TRBJ2-5; the match to TRBD1 covers 12 bases. The CDR3 has 16 amino acids. CDR1 and CDR2 from the germline V gene are SEHNR and FQNEAQ (reference sequence). J was trimmed by 5 bases and V by 4 bases; bases with no gene match: 8. The CDR3 DNA is TGTGCCAGCAGCTCTGGGGGACAGGGGGCGAGGGAGACCCAGTACTTC. Translated: CASSSGGQGARETQYF. Using reference TRBV7-9 and TRBJ2-5 for the parts outside the CDR3, the full variable domain is DTGVSQNPRHKITKRGQNVTFRCDPISEHNRLYWYRQTLGQGPEFLTYFQNEAQLEKSRLLSDRFSAERPKGSFSTLEIQRTEQGDSAMYLCASSSGGQGARETQYFGPGTRLLVL.

The V and J genes are TRBV19 and TRBJ1-5; the D is unclear. V lost 4 bases and J 0 bases, leaving 10 bases between the germline ends. Germline CDR1 and CDR2: LNHDA and SQIVND (reference sequence). The CDR3 consists of 15 residues. CDR3 sequence: CASSTADFSNQPQHF. The CDR3 nucleotides read TGTGCCAGTAGTACGGCAGACTTTAGCAATCAGCCCCAGCATTTT.

The chain carries TRBV18 and TRBJ1-1, with TRBD1 identical over 9 bases. Trimming at V came to 6 bases and at J to 4 bases, leaving 12 bases not matched to a gene. The CDR3 covers 16 residues. Looked up from germline, CDR1 is KGHSH and CDR2 is LQKENI. CDR3 nucleotides: TGTGCCAGCTCTCCTCTTATAGAGACAGGGGGCACTGAAGCTTTCTTT. This sequence encodes CASSPLIETGGTEAFF.

This clone was detected only once. The rearrangement links TRBV3-1 (or the pseudogene TRBV3-2) to TRBJ1-2; D is possibly TRBD1 (5 bases). The germline V and J ends were trimmed by 1 base and 8 bases, with 11 bases remaining between them. Per germline, CDR1 LGHDT and CDR2 YNNKEL (reference sequence). The CDR3 spans 13 residues. The CDR3 loop is CASSQGDLEGYTF. CDR3 DNA: TGTGCCAGCAGCCAAGGGGACTTGGAGGGCTACACCTTC.

The V and J genes are TRBV4-1 and TRBJ1-4; the match to TRBD1 covers 8 bases. The germline V gene encodes CDR1 MGHRA and CDR2 YSYEKL. The trim removed 0 bases at V and 4 bases at J, leaving 7 bases unmatched. The CDR3 consists of 17 residues. CDR3: CASSQDGGTGINEKLFF. In nucleotides, the CDR3 is TGCGCCAGCAGCCAAGATGGGGGGACAGGAATTAATGAAAAACTGTTTTTT.

The chain recombines TRBV19 with TRBJ2-7; D is undetermined. CDR1 LNHDA and CDR2 SQIVND come from the germline V gene (reference sequence). CDR3 length: 12 amino acids. Trimming removed 7 bases from V and 4 bases from J, with 11 bases in between. The DNA of the CDR3 is TGTGCCAGTACCTCTCGGAGTTACGAGCAGTACTTC. Protein product: CASTSRSYEQYF.

The chain is built from TRBV5-1 and TRBJ1-3, with D possibly being TRBD1 (6 bases). Germline V CDR1 and CDR2: SGHRS, YFSETQ. The V end was cut by 4 bases, the J end by 8 bases, with 13 bases between. The CDR3 has 13 amino acids. CDR3 DNA sequence: TGCGCCAGCAGCCCTACAGGGAAAGACACCATATATTTT. Translation gives CASSPTGKDTIYF.

The chain employs TRBV28 and TRBJ1-4; TRBD1 matches at 7 bases. V shed 2 bases, J shed 8 bases, and the junction held 5 bases outside the gene matches. The germline V gene has CDR1 MDHEN and CDR2 SYDVKM. The CDR3 has 14 residues. The CDR3 spells CASSLETGYEKLFF. DNA of the CDR3: TGTGCCAGCAGTTTAGAGACAGGGTACGAAAAACTGTTTTTT.

The CDR3 DNA is TGCGCCAGCAGCTTGATATCTCATCTCGGACATCGCTATGAAAAACTGTTTTTT. Protein sequence: CASSLISHLGHRYEKLFF. The chain has TRBV5-1 and TRBJ1-4, with D possibly being TRBD1 (5 bases). This CDR3 is 18 amino acids long. CDR1 and CDR2 from the germline V gene are SGHRS and YFSETQ. The germline V and J ends were trimmed by 1 base and 6 bases, with 22 bases remaining between them. Supplemented by reference TRBV5-1 and TRBJ1-4, the full variable domain reads KAGVTQTPRYLIKTRGQQVTLSCSPISGHRSVSWYQQTPGQGLQFLFEYFSETQRNKGNFPGRFSGRQFSNSRSEMNVSTLELGDSALYLCASSLISHLGHRYEKLFFGSGTQLSVL.

This chain uses TRBV4-3 with TRBJ2-5; 8 nucleotides agree with TRBD1. Unmatched junction bases numbered 14, after V lost 1 base and J lost 1 base. CDR3 length: 19 amino acids. CDR1 and CDR2 (germline): LGHNA, YSLEER. The CDR3 sequence: CASSQVWTGFSRLQETQYF. The CDR3 DNA is TGCGCCAGCAGCCAAGTTTGGACAGGGTTTAGCCGACTCCAAGAGACCCAGTACTTC.

V is TRBV16 and J is TRBJ1-2; 10 positions match TRBD1. From germline, CDR1 is KGHSY and CDR2 FQNENV. V was clipped by 5 bases and J by 5 bases; unmatched bases: 11. The CDR3 has 16 amino acids. The CDR3 nucleotides read TGTGCCAGCAGCTCCACGACAGGGGGCGTCCCGTATGGCTACACCTTC. This codes for CASSSTTGGVPYGYTF.

The genes are TRBV2 and TRBJ2-3; tentatively, D is TRBD2 (6 bases). Trimming took off 6 bases at V and 3 bases at J, with 10 bases between the two ends. The germline gives CDR1 SNHLY, CDR2 FYNNEI. This CDR3 has 13 residues. The CDR3 region has the DNA TGTGCCAGCAGAGGGACTTCTACAGATACGCAGTATTTT. This sequence encodes CASRGTSTDTQYF. Complete variable domain (other parts from reference TRBV2 and TRBJ2-3): EPEVTQTPSHQVTQMGQEVILRCVPISNHLYFYWYRQILGQKVEFLVSFYNNEISEKSEIFDDQFSVERPDGSNFTLKIRSTKLEDSAMYFCASRGTSTDTQYFGPGTRLTVL.

This clone showed up just a few times. This chain joins TRBV7-9 and TRBJ2-1, with 9 bases fitting TRBD2. The CDR3 is 15 amino acids. V was pared by 0 bases and J by 8 bases, with 5 bases of the junction left unmatched. Germline values: CDR1 SEHNR, CDR2 FQNEAQ (reference sequence). The CDR3 is CASSLALAGYHEQFF. The CDR3 DNA is TGTGCCAGCAGCTTAGCCCTAGCGGGATATCATGAGCAGTTCTTC.

This chain links TRBV7-9 with TRBJ2-2; 7 bases are a match to TRBD1. Germline loops: CDR1 SEHNR, CDR2 FQNEAQ (reference sequence). CDR3 size: 18 residues. With V trimmed by 5 bases and J by 1 base, 13 bases remained unmatched. In DNA form, the CDR3 reads TGTGCCAGCAGCCTCAACTCAAAGGGGGCACTGAACACCGGGGAGCTGTTTTTT. Encoded protein: CASSLNSKGALNTGELFF.

The chain uses TRBV25-1 and TRBJ2-1; TRBD2 might be the D (6 bases). CDR1 and CDR2 from the germline V gene are MGHDK and SYGVNS. The CDR3 contains 15 residues. Trimming pared 6 bases from V and 0 bases from J, leaving 12 bases between. The CDR3 loop is CASRSSEPSYNEQFF. The CDR3 bases are TGTGCCAGCAGATCTAGCGAGCCCTCCTACAATGAGCAGTTCTTC.

V is TRBV9 and J is TRBJ2-7; D may be TRBD2 (5 bases). There are 14 residues in the CDR3. The V end lost 0 bases, the J end lost 6 bases, and 13 bases lay between the germline ends. CDR1 and CDR2 (germline): SGDLS, YYNGEE. Written as DNA, the CDR3 is TGTGCCAGCAGCGTAGCAAGTTACGGAGGCGAGCAGTACTTC. Translation gives CASSVASYGGEQYF.

This clone has just one count. The V gene is TRBV7-9, the J gene TRBJ2-1, with TRBD2 matching 13 bases. The germline gives CDR1 SEHNR, CDR2 FQNEAQ (reference sequence). J lost 6 bases, V lost 5 bases, and 7 bases had no gene match. The CDR3 contains 16 residues. The CDR3 reads CASSGLAGDWGNEQFF. CDR3 nucleotides: TGTGCCAGCAGCGGACTAGCGGGAGATTGGGGCAATGAGCAGTTCTTC.

The CDR3: CASSTPVLAGDTGELFF. CDR3 DNA: TGCGCCAGCAGCACGCCCGTGCTAGCGGGAGACACCGGGGAGCTGTTTTTT. The chain recombines TRBV4-1 with TRBJ2-2; TRBD2 matches 10 bases. V trimming: 5 bases; J trimming: 3 bases; junction bases outside the gene matches: 9. The CDR3 contains 17 residues. Germline CDR1 reads MGHRA; CDR2 reads YSYEKL.